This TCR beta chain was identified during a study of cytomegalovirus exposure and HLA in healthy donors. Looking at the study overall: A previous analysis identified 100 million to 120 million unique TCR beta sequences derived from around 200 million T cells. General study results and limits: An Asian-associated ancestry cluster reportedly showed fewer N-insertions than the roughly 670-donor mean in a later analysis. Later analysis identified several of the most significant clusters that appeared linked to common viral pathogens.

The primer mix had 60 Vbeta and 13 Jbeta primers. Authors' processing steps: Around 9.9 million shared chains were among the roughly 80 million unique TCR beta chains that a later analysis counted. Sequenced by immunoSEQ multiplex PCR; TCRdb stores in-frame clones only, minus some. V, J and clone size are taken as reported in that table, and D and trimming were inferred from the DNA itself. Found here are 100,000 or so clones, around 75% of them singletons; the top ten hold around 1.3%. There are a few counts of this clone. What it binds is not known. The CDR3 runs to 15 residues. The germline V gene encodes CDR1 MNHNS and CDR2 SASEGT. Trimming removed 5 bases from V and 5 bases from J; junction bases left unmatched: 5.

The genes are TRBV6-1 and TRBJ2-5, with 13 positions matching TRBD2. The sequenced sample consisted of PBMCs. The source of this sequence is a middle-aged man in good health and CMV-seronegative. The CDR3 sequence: CASSRLAGGGETQYF. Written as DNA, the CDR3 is TGTGCCAGCAGTCGACTAGCGGGGGGCGGGGAGACCCAGTACTTC.